These 4 T cell receptor beta chains originate from one sample sequenced in a study of OX40 agonist ivuxolimab in advanced cancers. Sequencing used immunoSEQ multiplex PCR; TCRdb keeps in-frame clones, though not all of them. The repertoire holds tens of thousands of clones, with approximately 86% as singletons. The source material was CD4+ or CD8+ T cells sorted from blood, sampled in a trial of the OX40 agonist ivuxolimab. These receptors were obtained from an adult with an advanced solid tumor such as melanoma, head and neck, liver or kidney cancer.

The rearrangement links TRBV5-1 to TRBJ1-3; D is unclear. V was cut by 4 bases and J by 0 bases, with 8 bases left in between. Per germline, CDR1 SGHRS and CDR2 YFSETQ. The CDR3 consists of 14 residues. The chain's CDR3 is CASSGANSGNTIYF. Here the CDR3 DNA reads TGCGCCAGCAGCGGAGCGAACTCTGGAAACACCATATATTTT.

The chain couples TRBV28 to TRBJ1-2, with 9 bases identical to TRBD1. Germline V gene sequence: CDR1 MDHEN, CDR2 SYDVKM. This CDR3 contains 13 residues. The ends lost 4 bases at V and 6 bases at J; junction bases unmatched: 3. The CDR3 nucleotides are TGTGCCAGCAGTTCCCGGACAGGGGATGGCTACACCTTC. Protein: CASSSRTGDGYTF.

This clone was detected only once. The chain recombines TRBV5-8 with TRBJ2-5; D gene unclear. This CDR3 contains 13 residues. Germline V CDR1 and CDR2: SGHTS, YDEGEE. V lost 2 bases and J 0 bases, leaving 5 bases between the germline ends. Here the CDR3 DNA reads TGTGCCAGCAGCTTTTGGGACCAAGAGACCCAGTACTTC. Its protein is CASSFWDQETQYF.

The sample holds a few counts of this clone. The chain couples TRBV4-1 to TRBJ1-5, with a possible D match to TRBD1 (6 bases). The V end lost 2 bases, the J end lost 0 bases, and 17 bases lay between the germline ends. The CDR3 length is 18 residues. Germline assignment: CDR1 MGHRA and CDR2 YSYEKL. The CDR3: CASSQFTGGSVSNQPQHF. CDR3 DNA sequence: TGCGCCAGCAGCCAATTCACCGGGGGCTCCGTTAGCAATCAGCCCCAGCATTTT.